A selection of T cell receptor beta chains follows, all from one sample in a study of OX40 agonist ivuxolimab in advanced cancers. Sequencing was performed with immunoSEQ multiplex PCR; in TCRdb, only in-frame clones are kept and a portion is missing. The sample lists fewer than 20,000 clones, approximately 86% occurring once. The starting material was CD4+ or CD8+ T cells sorted from blood, obtained in a trial of the OX40 agonist ivuxolimab. Receptors were obtained from an adult with an advanced solid tumor such as melanoma, head and neck, liver or kidney cancer. The CDR3 runs from the conserved cysteine through the conserved F or W. A D gene is named only where the DNA matches it firmly. Not every row has a clone size; where given, it reads once, few, many or a size class.

clone_size d_call j_call v_call cdr3_aa cdr3_nt
NA TRBD1 TRBJ2-3 TRBV10-3 CAVRDRSTDTQYF TGTGCCGTCCGGGACAGAAGCACAGATACGCAGTATTTT
NA NA TRBJ1-1 TRBV7-9 CASSLAGSSTEAFF TGTGCCAGCAGCTTAGCAGGGTCGAGCACTGAAGCTTTCTTT
few NA TRBJ1-5 TRBV6-1 CASSDDQPQHF TGTGCCAGCAGTGACGATCAGCCCCAGCATTTT
NA NA TRBJ1-5 TRBV6-5 CASSFYSNQPQHF TGTGCCAGCAGTTTTTACAGCAATCAGCCCCAGCATTTT
NA NA TRBJ2-7 TRBV5-6 CASSLGIGETYEQYF TGTGCCAGCAGCTTGGGGATAGGGGAGACCTACGAGCAGTACTTC
NA NA TRBJ2-5 TRBV4-2 CASSPLGGSGLQETQYF TGTGCCAGCAGCCCCTTGGGAGGTAGCGGCCTCCAAGAGACCCAGTACTTC
once NA TRBJ2-1 TRBV7-2 CASSLVWTANEQFF TGTGCCAGCAGCTTAGTATGGACTGCCAATGAGCAGTTCTTC
NA NA TRBJ2-1 TRBV6-5 CASSSTVGSYNEQFF TGTGCCAGCAGCTCTACCGTGGGCTCCTACAATGAGCAGTTCTTC
once TRBD1 TRBJ1-4 TRBV5-1 CASSSNTGGGEKLFF TGCGCCAGCAGCTCGAACACAGGGGGCGGTGAAAAACTGTTTTTT
NA NA TRBJ1-2 TRBV5-5 CASSSHGVGGYTF TGTGCCAGCAGCTCCCATGGGGTCGGCGGCTACACCTTC
NA TRBD1 TRBJ1-5 TRBV28 CASSLTGGIYQPQHF TGTGCCAGCAGTCTGACAGGGGGAATTTATCAGCCCCAGCATTTT
NA NA TRBJ2-2 TRBV7-6 CASSLKAATRGQGMAGELFF TGTGCCAGCAGCTTAAAAGCGGCCACGCGGGGCCAGGGGATGGCCGGGGAGCTGTTTTTT
NA NA TRBJ2-7 TRBV9 CASSGRNRDSYEQYF TGTGCCAGCAGCGGGCGGAACAGGGATTCCTACGAGCAGTACTTC
NA NA TRBJ1-4 TRBV5-1 CASSYGGATNEKLFF TGCGCCAGCAGTTATGGGGGAGCAACTAATGAAAAACTGTTTTTT
NA NA TRBJ1-5 TRBV19 CASTTTEGRNQPQHF TGTGCCAGTACCACAACGGAGGGCAGGAATCAGCCCCAGCATTTT
NA TRBD2 TRBJ2-1 TRBV6-9 CASTSGTSGREQFF TGTGCCAGCACTAGCGGGACTAGCGGCCGGGAGCAGTTCTTC